This T cell receptor (beta chain) was found in a study of T cell changes during pregnancy in multiple sclerosis. Sequenced by immunoSEQ multiplex PCR; TCRdb stores in-frame clones only, minus some. The repertoire holds 55,000 to 85,000 clones, with 90% as singletons. This clone has just one count. The CDR3 is 19 residues long. Germline CDR1 reads MNHEY; CDR2 reads SMNVEV (reference sequence). J gave up 2 bases and V 6 bases, and 11 bases lay outside the gene matches. The genes are TRBV27 and TRBJ2-2; 14 nucleotides match TRBD2. This TCR was sampled from a female donor with multiple sclerosis, enrolled in a pregnancy study. Sequencing was performed on peripheral blood, taken in the third trimester of pregnancy. CDR3 DNA: TGTGCCAGCAGACAGCCGGGACTAGCGGGGGCAGAAAACACCGGGGAGCTGTTTTTT. It yields the protein CASRQPGLAGAENTGELFF.